The rows below give T cell receptor beta chains drawn from one sample of a study of T-cell memory formation after mild COVID-19. TCRdb re-derived calls from the 5' RACE reads in MiXCR, one entry per CDR3 protein. The sample records 530,000 or so distinct CDR3 sequences, approximately 15% being singletons. The specimen sequenced was PBMCs or a T cell subset sorted from them (not recorded which). The source of these receptors is an adult woman who had mild COVID-19 (a few samples of this study predate the infection). Cell type and time point are not known. Both conserved end residues are part of each CDR3. Fields, in order: D gene, J gene, clone size, V gene, CDR3 DNA, CDR3 protein. D genes are given only for firm matches. Not all rows give a size; the values are once, few, many and, for expanded clones, a class.

D gene: NA; J gene: TRBJ1-1; clone size: NA; V gene: TRBV5-6; CDR3 DNA: TGTGCCAGCAGCTTAACAACAGTCGGATTGAACACTGAAGCTTTCTTT; CDR3 protein: CASSLTTVGLNTEAFF
D gene: NA; J gene: TRBJ1-1; clone size: NA; V gene: TRBV7-9; CDR3 DNA: TGTGCCAGCAGTGCCCCGGGGGGCCGATTTGGAGCTTTCTTT; CDR3 protein: CASSAPGGRFGAFF
D gene: NA; J gene: TRBJ2-5; clone size: NA; V gene: TRBV14; CDR3 DNA: TGTGCCAGCAGCCGGAGGAGGGGAGTCGAGGAGACCCAGTACTTC; CDR3 protein: CASSRRRGVEETQYF
D gene: NA; J gene: TRBJ1-1; clone size: NA; V gene: TRBV29-1; CDR3 DNA: TGCAGCGTTGAAGCACAGCCCACTGAAGCTTTCTTT; CDR3 protein: CSVEAQPTEAFF
D gene: NA; J gene: TRBJ2-3; clone size: few; V gene: TRBV4-3; CDR3 DNA: TGCGCCAGCAGCTTTAGGGCGTATAGCACAGATACGCAGTATTTT; CDR3 protein: CASSFRAYSTDTQYF
D gene: TRBD1; J gene: TRBJ2-2; clone size: few; V gene: TRBV9; CDR3 DNA: TGTGCCAGCAGCGGTCGGACAGGGGGTTCAGGCGGGGAGCTGTTTTTT; CDR3 protein: CASSGRTGGSGGELFF
D gene: NA; J gene: TRBJ2-7; clone size: few; V gene: TRBV11-3; CDR3 DNA: TGTGCCAGCAGCCATACCGTAGGGGTGGGCTCCTACGAGCAGTACTTC; CDR3 protein: CASSHTVGVGSYEQYF
D gene: NA; J gene: TRBJ2-2; clone size: few; V gene: TRBV18; CDR3 DNA: TGTGCCAGCTCCGGACAGTGGGGTTTCGCCGGGGAGCTGTTTTTT; CDR3 protein: CASSGQWGFAGELFF
D gene: NA; J gene: TRBJ2-5; clone size: NA; V gene: TRBV7-9; CDR3 DNA: TGTGCCAGCAGCTATCGACAGTTACAAGAGACCCAGTACTTC; CDR3 protein: CASSYRQLQETQYF
D gene: NA; J gene: TRBJ2-7; clone size: NA; V gene: TRBV30; CDR3 DNA: TGTGCCTGGAGTAAAGACCCAGGTTTCTACGAGCAGTACTTC; CDR3 protein: CAWSKDPGFYEQYF
D gene: TRBD2; J gene: TRBJ2-3; clone size: few; V gene: TRBV11-1; CDR3 DNA: TGTGCCAGCAGCTTATCCCAGCGGGGGGGCGCTACGCAGTATTTT; CDR3 protein: CASSLSQRGGATQYF
D gene: TRBD2; J gene: TRBJ2-5; clone size: few; V gene: TRBV15; CDR3 DNA: TGTGCCACCAGCAGAGATGTCAATAGCGGGAGAAGGGAGACCCAGTACTTC; CDR3 protein: CATSRDVNSGRRETQYF
D gene: TRBD2; J gene: TRBJ2-7; clone size: NA; V gene: TRBV6-5; CDR3 DNA: TGTGCCAGCAGAATAGCGGGGAACATAGCCTACGAGCAGTACTTC; CDR3 protein: CASRIAGNIAYEQYF
D gene: NA; J gene: TRBJ1-1; clone size: NA; V gene: TRBV6-6; CDR3 DNA: TGTGCCAGCATGATAACTGAAGCTTTCTTT; CDR3 protein: CASMITEAFF
D gene: NA; J gene: TRBJ2-3; clone size: NA; V gene: TRBV6-1; CDR3 DNA: TGTGCCAGCAAAGAAGAGATAGGGGATACGCAGTATTTT; CDR3 protein: CASKEEIGDTQYF
D gene: TRBD1; J gene: TRBJ1-3; clone size: NA; V gene: TRBV5-1; CDR3 DNA: TGCGCCAGCAGCCCGGGGACAGGGGGTAGAGGAAACACCATATATTTT; CDR3 protein: CASSPGTGGRGNTIYF
D gene: NA; J gene: TRBJ2-2; clone size: few; V gene: TRBV12-3/TRBV12-4; CDR3 DNA: TGTGCCAGCAGCCCTTTAGACGGGGAGCTGTTTTTT; CDR3 protein: CASSPLDGELFF
D gene: NA; J gene: TRBJ1-5; clone size: NA; V gene: TRBV28; CDR3 DNA: TGTGCCAGCAGTTTCGAGGGCCAGTTGAATCAGCCCCAGCATTTT; CDR3 protein: CASSFEGQLNQPQHF
D gene: NA; J gene: TRBJ2-1; clone size: NA; V gene: TRBV4-3; CDR3 DNA: TGCGCCAGCAGCCAAGATATCGCGGGAAGGCGTGAGCAGTTCTTC; CDR3 protein: CASSQDIAGRREQFF
D gene: TRBD2; J gene: TRBJ2-1; clone size: few; V gene: TRBV20-1; CDR3 DNA: TGCAGTGCTAGAGAACCTAGCGGGAGGGCCATGGGTGAGCAGTTCTTC; CDR3 protein: CSAREPSGRAMGEQFF
D gene: NA; J gene: TRBJ1-1; clone size: NA; V gene: TRBV6-5; CDR3 DNA: TGTGCCAGCAGTTACTCTACAGTCATGAACACTGAAGCTTTCTTT; CDR3 protein: CASSYSTVMNTEAFF
D gene: TRBD2; J gene: TRBJ2-7; clone size: NA; V gene: TRBV10-3; CDR3 DNA: TGTGCCATCAGTATAATAGCGGGAGGCTCCGAGCAGTACTTC; CDR3 protein: CAISIIAGGSEQYF
D gene: TRBD1; J gene: TRBJ1-2; clone size: NA; V gene: TRBV29-1; CDR3 DNA: TGCAGCGTCCCGAGGGGGCCTGGAAATGGCTACACCTTC; CDR3 protein: CSVPRGPGNGYTF
D gene: TRBD2; J gene: TRBJ2-7; clone size: NA; V gene: TRBV11-2; CDR3 DNA: TGTGCCAGCAGCTTAGCGAGTTTTAGCGGGTTTCTAACCTACGAGCAGTACTTC; CDR3 protein: CASSLASFSGFLTYEQYF
D gene: TRBD1; J gene: TRBJ2-1; clone size: few; V gene: TRBV7-2; CDR3 DNA: TGTGCCAGCAGCTTATTCGTAGTGTCCGGAACAGGGGAGTTCTTC; CDR3 protein: CASSLFVVSGTGEFF
D gene: NA; J gene: TRBJ2-6; clone size: few; V gene: TRBV11-1; CDR3 DNA: TGTGCCAGCAGCCTGGAGGTGTGGGGGGCCAACGTCCTGACTTTC; CDR3 protein: CASSLEVWGANVLTF
D gene: NA; J gene: TRBJ2-3; clone size: NA; V gene: TRBV5-4; CDR3 DNA: TGTGCCAGCAGCTTGATTAGGCCCTCAGATACGCAGTATTTT; CDR3 protein: CASSLIRPSDTQYF
D gene: TRBD1; J gene: TRBJ2-7; clone size: NA; V gene: TRBV6-6; CDR3 DNA: TGTGCCAGCAACGGACAGGGTACCTCCTACGAGCAGTACTTC; CDR3 protein: CASNGQGTSYEQYF
D gene: NA; J gene: TRBJ2-5; clone size: NA; V gene: TRBV28; CDR3 DNA: TGTGCCAGCAGTTTTGAGGCAGGGGGCGGGAGGCAAGAGACCCAGTACTTC; CDR3 protein: CASSFEAGGGRQETQYF
D gene: NA; J gene: TRBJ2-5; clone size: many; V gene: TRBV7-9; CDR3 DNA: TGTGCCAGCAGCTTACTGGGGGAGGAGACCCAGTACTTC; CDR3 protein: CASSLLGEETQYF
D gene: NA; J gene: TRBJ2-2; clone size: many; V gene: TRBV5-1; CDR3 DNA: TGCGCCAGCAGCGCTCGACCCGTGATTACCGGGGAGCTGTTTTTT; CDR3 protein: CASSARPVITGELFF
D gene: NA; J gene: TRBJ1-5; clone size: few; V gene: TRBV7-2; CDR3 DNA: TGTGCCAGCAGCTTAGCATGGTCGGGGAATCAGCCCCAGCATTTT; CDR3 protein: CASSLAWSGNQPQHF
D gene: TRBD2; J gene: TRBJ2-2; clone size: few; V gene: TRBV6-5; CDR3 DNA: TGTGCCAGCAGTTACTTACGGGGCGGGAGTAACACCGGGGAGCTGTTTTTT; CDR3 protein: CASSYLRGGSNTGELFF
D gene: NA; J gene: TRBJ1-2; clone size: NA; V gene: TRBV19; CDR3 DNA: TGTGCCAGTAGTATGAACCGCCGGGACGGTAAAGCTAACTATGGCTACACCTTC; CDR3 protein: CASSMNRRDGKANYGYTF
D gene: NA; J gene: TRBJ2-3; clone size: NA; V gene: TRBV5-1; CDR3 DNA: TGCGCCAGCAGCGTAGGGTCGAGCACAGATACGCAGTATTTT; CDR3 protein: CASSVGSSTDTQYF
D gene: NA; J gene: TRBJ2-1; clone size: few; V gene: TRBV4-1; CDR3 DNA: TGCGCCAGCAGCCCCCCCCTTGTATCAGGGTCCGATGAGCAGTTCTTC; CDR3 protein: CASSPPLVSGSDEQFF
D gene: TRBD2; J gene: TRBJ2-5; clone size: NA; V gene: TRBV2; CDR3 DNA: TGTGCCAGCAGGAAAGCCCCACGGGCGGGGGGAGTGGAGACCCAGTACTTC; CDR3 protein: CASRKAPRAGGVETQYF
D gene: TRBD2; J gene: TRBJ2-3; clone size: few; V gene: TRBV10-3; CDR3 DNA: TGTGCCACCAGGGGACCCGGGGCAGCGGGAGAAGGCGATACGCAGTATTTT; CDR3 protein: CATRGPGAAGEGDTQYF
D gene: NA; J gene: TRBJ1-6; clone size: few; V gene: TRBV5-1; CDR3 DNA: TGCGCCAGCAGCTTGAACAGGGACGGTTCACCCCTCCACTTT; CDR3 protein: CASSLNRDGSPLHF